These 2 T cell receptor beta chains were all obtained from the same sample, sequenced in a study of control samples from healthy donors and cancer patients. Method: immunoSEQ multiplex PCR; TCRdb's copy keeps in-frame clones and lacks some. Of about 94,000 clones detected, around nine tenths appear once; the ten largest clones hold about 4%. The sample taken for sequencing was blood. These receptors were obtained from a woman between 18 and 29 years old in good health.

As DNA, the CDR3 is TGTGCCAGCAGCCCGGGTTCAAGACCGAACACCGGGGAGCTGTTTTTT. Translating gives CASSPGSRPNTGELFF. V usage is TRBV11-2 and J usage is TRBJ2-2; D unclear. There are 16 residues in the CDR3. Trimming shortened V by 5 bases and J by 0 bases, and 13 bases separated the two germline ends. Germline CDR1 and CDR2: SGHAT and FQNNGV. The whole variable domain, filled in from reference TRBV11-2 and TRBJ2-2, reads EAGVAQSPRYKIIEKRQSVAFWCNPISGHATLYWYQQILGQGPKLLIQFQNNGVVDDSQLPKDRFSAERLKGVDSTLKIQPAKLEDSAVYLCASSPGSRPNTGELFFGEGSRLTVL.

This clone was detected only once. This chain links TRBV7-9 with TRBJ2-1, with D possibly called TRBD1 or TRBD2 (6 bases each). Germline CDR1 is SEHNR and CDR2 is FQNEAQ (reference sequence). The CDR3 extends over 17 amino acids. The V and J ends lost 1 base and 3 bases respectively, with 16 bases between them. This chain's CDR3 is CASSLGRGAGNYNEQFF. Written as DNA, the CDR3 is TGTGCCAGCAGCTTAGGGAGGGGGGCCGGTAACTACAATGAGCAGTTCTTC.